This T cell receptor beta chain was identified in a study of cytomegalovirus exposure and HLA in healthy donors (TCRdb year 2017). At the level of the whole study: According to an earlier analysis of 587 of the donors, about 170 million T cells yielded roughly 100 million unique TCR beta sequences and about 300 Gb of sequence data. Roughly five DR-DQ haplotypes were treated as single units for association and clustering because of strong linkage in the cohort. To predict cytomegalovirus infection status, the study combined high-throughput TCR immunosequencing, statistical association of individual TCRs with disease status, and machine learning. Class I and class II HLA loci were covered by the typing at four-digit resolution. An early release covering 500 to 750 HLA-typed donors comprised around 300 gigabases of sequencing data and 65 million to 100 million unique TCR sequences. The T cell repertoires of 550 to 850 subjects were profiled by immunosequencing and related to cytomegalovirus serostatus. All discovery cohort repertoires had been generated on a single sequencing platform. Of the 300 to 450 genotyped donors, 70% to 90% were placed in the genetic ancestry cluster associated with self-reported Caucasian donors. On average, 235,054 unique TCR beta nucleotide sequences were sequenced per donor among roughly 430 genotyped donors of the cohort, with around 19% of those sequences being non-productive. Rather than drawing on any new phenotypic data, the later analysis identified candidate immune exposures from TCR beta sequences and the way those sequences occurred across donors. An earlier analysis of 587 of the donors used high-throughput TCR beta sequencing to judge whether each TCR beta V gene segment behaved as functional or pseudogenic. In addition to the first cohort of 650 to 800 subjects, a separate validation cohort of 120 different subjects was used. To study patterns of TCR occurrence, a later analysis re-analyzed previously published TCR beta repertoires from hundreds of donors and added high-resolution HLA genotyping. In a later genetic analysis, genome-wide SNP genotypes for about 65% of the roughly 670 donors were used, and that subset was treated as a discovery cohort. Typing coverage differed by locus: A, B, C, DRB1 and DQB1 were typed in roughly 629-640 donors, DQA1 in about 560, DPA1 in 600 to 610, and DPB1 in roughly 470. Donor age, sex, ethnicity and CMV serostatus were compiled together with the repertoire data. The study aimed to test whether cataloging public T cell receptors could reveal signatures of past pathogen exposure.

The table lists this clone with a count of one. It has no known antigen specificity. No clone much larger than this one lies a single base away; base qualities are absent. Taken from the germline V gene, the CDR1 and CDR2 loops are SGHVS and FQNEAQ. Spanning cysteine to phenylalanine, the CDR3 consists of 12 amino acids. The read is trimmed to its CDR3 DNA, 36 bases read in frame from base 1. V is clipped by 3 bases and J by 6 bases, and the sequence between their germline boundaries is 8 bases long. The full study reports these points: In a later genetic analysis, fewer N-insertions in productive TCRs were reported among donors in an Asian-associated ancestry cluster than the roughly 700-donor mean. It was suggested by the authors that the approach could potentially be generalized to other disease states and immunological phenotypes. Seventeen rarely observed V segments, including chromosome 9 orphons, were excluded from the earlier analysis of some 590 of the donors because counts were too low. A group of highly shared sequence variants was considered likely to be a technical artifact of the sequencing pipeline. In a later analysis, TCR association rates were found to vary across HLA loci, with the most associated TCRs seen for DRB1 alleles and the fewest for HLA-C alleles. Several of the top co-occurrence clusters appeared to be linked to parvovirus B19, influenza, CMV and Epstein-Barr virus, according to a later analysis. When HLA alleles, especially DR and DQ, strongly co-occurred, attributing TCR associations to individual alleles was difficult. Because HLA typing was missing for some donors at each locus, association tests included only the typed subset. This cohort had only TCR beta chains sequenced, and the lack of alpha or paired-chain data limited which features could be detected. In an earlier analysis of 587 of the donors, most TCR beta V segments appeared in productive rearrangements about 87% or about 30% of the time, broadly matching IMGT annotations. Compared with equally common non-associated chains, HLA-associated TCR beta chains in a later analysis were more clonally expanded and had lower generation probabilities. Across donors, most TCR sequences were observed very rarely, whereas some public TCRs were present in many individuals. The study gave a list of some 150 TCR beta chains associated with cytomegalovirus. A few of the identified cytomegalovirus-associated TCR beta chains were confirmed in vitro to be specific for cytomegalovirus antigens. Because the 87-base-pair reads could not distinguish some IMGT-functional V segments, including TRBV6-2 and TRBV6-3, those segments were excluded. A further reported finding was that TCR beta sequences accurately predicted the HLA-A and HLA-B alleles for most subjects in the first cohort. In both the original and validation cohorts, the classifier was reported to diagnose cytomegalovirus status with high specificity and sensitivity. At a false discovery rate of 0.05, a later analysis linked some 18,000 TCR beta sequences to specific HLA alleles. Presence/absence analyses assumed roughly uniform sequencing depth across donors, an assumption that may not hold. According to a later analysis, most CMV-associated TCR beta chains appeared to be HLA-restricted, and the HLA associations seemed to be driven largely by CMV exposure. The only immune exposure information available for the cohort was CMV serostatus. In a later genetic analysis, a missense DCLRE1C variant was associated with V-gene and J-gene trimming of TCR beta chains, and the association was replicated in an independent cohort. Correlated functional status among segregating V segments might reflect linkage disequilibrium, but an unknown experimental factor could not be ruled out.

The cohort comprised several hundred healthy bone marrow donors. At the time of sampling, all cohort members were nominally healthy, though unrecorded immune exposures were likely present. The donor was CMV seronegative and was included in the group of about 350 seronegative cohort members. Every donor gave a peripheral blood sample, and the peripheral blood mononuclear cells from that sample were used for TCR beta sequencing. Genomic DNA extraction from the blood cell samples was performed with the Qiagen DNeasy Blood Extraction Kit. Receptors were amplified or captured by the immunoSEQ multiplex PCR assay. A mixture of 60 forward primers for TCR Vbeta segments and 13 reverse primers for TCR Jbeta segments was used in the multiplex PCR. The CDR3 region of rearranged TCR beta genes was amplified from genomic DNA with a multiplex PCR assay. The Illumina HiSeq System was used to sequence the amplified TCR beta libraries as 87-base-pair reads. The published analysis was carried out like this. Across the 666 repertoires, a later analysis counted some 81 million unique TCR beta chains, around 11 million of which were shared by at least two donors. A nearest-neighbor algorithm error-corrected the raw reads and collapsed the reads into unique sequences, merging closely related sequences to remove PCR and sequencing errors. Alignment of CDR3 sequences to IMGT reference sequences was used to assign V, D and J gene segments. For a sequence to be retained, at least a six-nucleotide match to both a V gene segment and a J gene segment was required. Rearrangements were called productive when the CDR3 lacked stop codons and stayed in frame with V and J; all others were non-productive. CDR3 was defined according to IMGT convention as the region running from the second conserved V-encoded cysteine to the conserved J-encoded phenylalanine. The earlier analysis of roughly 590 of the donors excluded any sequence lacking an unambiguous match to a single V gene segment. In an earlier analysis of several hundred of the donors, V segments were called functional above 56.7% productive rearrangements and were called segregating when the between-donor standard deviation exceeded 5%. To diagnose cytomegalovirus status from the catalog of TCR beta chain sequences, a statistical classification framework was built. A later analysis assigned V and J genes by comparing TCR nucleotide sequences with IMGT/GENE-DB human TR gene sequences. In a later analysis, CDR3 sequences and most-parsimonious VDJ recombination scenarios were assigned using the TCRdist pipeline. A later analysis defined each TCR beta chain by its CDR3 amino acid sequence plus V-gene family, and excluded reads lacking a unique V-gene family. To address suspected cross-contamination and a sequencing artifact, a later analysis removed a few hundred highly shared, low-generation-probability nucleotide sequences. In a later analysis, a clonal expansion index for each public chain was calculated from normalized within-repertoire ranks of inferred template counts. Generation probabilities in a later analysis came from a VDJ recombination model fitted to out-of-frame rearrangements, and those results were checked against IGoR. Hypergeometric tests were used in a later analysis to score TCR-TCR, TCR-HLA and TCR-CMV co-occurrence, with a repertoire-size bias correction applied to the TCR pairs. False discovery rates were estimated in a later analysis by permuting HLA or CMV assignments 20 times. In a later analysis, co-occurring TCRs were grouped using DBSCAN, with TCRdist sequence similarity added in when clustering inside HLA-allele-positive subsets. Repertoires with fewer than 30,000 or more than 120,000 public chains were left out of co-occurrence clustering, as were five repertoires with anomalous nucleotide sharing. Imported from immuneACCESS, the table was reduced by TCRdb to in-frame sequences with V and J called. These copies leave out some clones; in studies compared against another copy, an unresolved V gene accounts for under half, and the cause of the remainder is not known. Clone size and V and J calls were adopted from that table, with D and trimming inferred from the DNA. Present in this sample are roughly 250,000 clones, about four fifths of which were seen just once. 0.3% to 0.35% of the sample is taken by the ten largest.

The sequence derives from a girl aged 2-10 years in good health and CMV-seronegative. The sample comprised PBMCs. This receptor chain uses TRBV7-8 and TRBJ2-5; no D gene is confidently identified. Here is the DNA: TGTGCCAGCAGCTTTGAGCGAAAGACCCAGTACTTC. It is translated as CASSFERKTQYF.